The source of this TCR beta chain is a study of human T cells and chemical hapten exposure. Study findings and constraints: The count of PT1 expanded TCRs correlated positively with patch test score. Donors had alopecia, so their immune response may differ from healthy people's.

TCRdb itself ran the RACE reads through MiXCR, one entry per CDR3 protein. The data show roughly 100,000 distinct CDR3 sequences, under 40% seen once. Time point noted: patch test 3, about 24 weeks after DPC sensitization. Treatment: therapeutic diphenylcyclopropenone sensitization with weekly scalp DPC. A word on this clonotype: What it binds is not known.

The origin of this receptor is a middle-aged man with alopecia areata. Some clones in this sample may be carry-over from other donors' samples. Sequenced material: whole blood, taken in connection with sensitization to the hapten diphenylcyclopropenone (DPC).

For the CDR3, the DNA is TGTGCCAGCAGCTTTGCCACACAACTTTGGGCTTTCTTT. Translation: CASSFATQLWAFF. V is TRBV13 and J is TRBJ1-1; D unresolved. The CDR3 consists of 13 residues. Per the germline V gene, CDR1 is PRHDT and CDR2 is FYEKMQ (reference sequence). The V and J ends lost 3 bases and 11 bases respectively, with 16 bases between them.